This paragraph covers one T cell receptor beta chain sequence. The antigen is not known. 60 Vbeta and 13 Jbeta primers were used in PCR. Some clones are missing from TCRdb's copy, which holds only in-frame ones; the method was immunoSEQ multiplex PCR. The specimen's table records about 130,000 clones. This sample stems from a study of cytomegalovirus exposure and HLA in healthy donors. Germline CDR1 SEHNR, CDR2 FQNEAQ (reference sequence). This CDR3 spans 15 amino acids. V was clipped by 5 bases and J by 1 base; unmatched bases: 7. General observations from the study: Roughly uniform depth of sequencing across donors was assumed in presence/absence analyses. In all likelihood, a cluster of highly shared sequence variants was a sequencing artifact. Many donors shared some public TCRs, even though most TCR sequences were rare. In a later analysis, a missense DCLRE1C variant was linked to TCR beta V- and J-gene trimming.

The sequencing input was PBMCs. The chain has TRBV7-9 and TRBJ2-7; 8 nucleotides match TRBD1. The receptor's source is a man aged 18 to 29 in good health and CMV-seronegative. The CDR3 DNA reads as TGTGCCAGCAGCGGAGGGACAGGCCTTTCCTACGAGCAGTACTTC. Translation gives CASSGGTGLSYEQYF.